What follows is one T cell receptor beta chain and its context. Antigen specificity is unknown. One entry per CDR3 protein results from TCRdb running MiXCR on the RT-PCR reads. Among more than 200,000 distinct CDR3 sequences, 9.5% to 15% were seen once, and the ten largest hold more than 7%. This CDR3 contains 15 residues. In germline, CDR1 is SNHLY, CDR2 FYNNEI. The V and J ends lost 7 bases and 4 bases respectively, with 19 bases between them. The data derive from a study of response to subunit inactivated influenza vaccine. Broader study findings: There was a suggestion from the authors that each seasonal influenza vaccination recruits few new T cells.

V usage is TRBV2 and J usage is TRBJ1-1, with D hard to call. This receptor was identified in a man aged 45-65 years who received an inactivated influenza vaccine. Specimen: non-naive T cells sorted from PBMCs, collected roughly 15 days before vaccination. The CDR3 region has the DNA TGTGCCAGCACCCCCTTGCCTGCCGAGGGCACTGAAGCTTTCTTT. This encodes CASTPLPAEGTEAFF.